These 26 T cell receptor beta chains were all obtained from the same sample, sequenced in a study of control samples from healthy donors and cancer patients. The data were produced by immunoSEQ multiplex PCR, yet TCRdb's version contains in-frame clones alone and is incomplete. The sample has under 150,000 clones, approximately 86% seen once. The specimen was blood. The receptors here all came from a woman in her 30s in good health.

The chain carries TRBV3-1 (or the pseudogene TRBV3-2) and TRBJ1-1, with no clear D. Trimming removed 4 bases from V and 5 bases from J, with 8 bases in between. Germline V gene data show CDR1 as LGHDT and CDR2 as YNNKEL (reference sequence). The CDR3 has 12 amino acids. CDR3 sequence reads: CASSLLGTEAFF. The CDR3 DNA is TGTGCCAGCAGCCTTTTAGGGACTGAAGCTTTCTTT.

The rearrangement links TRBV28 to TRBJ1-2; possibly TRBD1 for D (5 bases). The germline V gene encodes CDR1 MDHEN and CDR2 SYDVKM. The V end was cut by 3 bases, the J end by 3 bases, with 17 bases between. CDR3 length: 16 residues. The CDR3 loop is CASSFLGTPAYYGYTF. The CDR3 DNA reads TGTGCCAGCAGTTTTCTCGGGACCCCCGCGTACTATGGCTACACCTTC.

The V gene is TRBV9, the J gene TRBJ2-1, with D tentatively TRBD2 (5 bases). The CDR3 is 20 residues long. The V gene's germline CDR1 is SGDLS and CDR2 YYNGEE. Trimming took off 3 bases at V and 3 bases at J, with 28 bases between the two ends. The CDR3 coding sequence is TGTGCCAGCAGCGGCCCAGGTCGGGCGTTTGGGAGAGGGCTCTACAATGAGCAGTTCTTC. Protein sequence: CASSGPGRAFGRGLYNEQFF. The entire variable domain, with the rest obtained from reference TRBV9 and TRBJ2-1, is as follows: DSGVTQTPKHLITATGQRVTLRCSPRSGDLSVYWYQQSLDQGLQFLIQYYNGEERAKGNILERFSAQQFPDLHSELNLSSLELGDSALYFCASSGPGRAFGRGLYNEQFFGPGTRLTVL.

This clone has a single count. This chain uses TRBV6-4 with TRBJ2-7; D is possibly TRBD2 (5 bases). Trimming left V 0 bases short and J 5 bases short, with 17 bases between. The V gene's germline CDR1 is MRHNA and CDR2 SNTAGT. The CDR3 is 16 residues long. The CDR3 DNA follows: TGTGCCAGCAGTGACTCGACGCGGGCCAAGGGCCACGAGCAGTACTTC. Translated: CASSDSTRAKGHEQYF.

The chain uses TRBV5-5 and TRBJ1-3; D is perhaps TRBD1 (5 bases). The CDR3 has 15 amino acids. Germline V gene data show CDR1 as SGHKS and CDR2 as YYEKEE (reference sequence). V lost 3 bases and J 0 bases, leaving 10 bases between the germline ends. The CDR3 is CASSWSGTSGNTIYF. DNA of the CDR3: TGTGCCAGCAGCTGGTCGGGGACCTCTGGAAACACCATATATTTT. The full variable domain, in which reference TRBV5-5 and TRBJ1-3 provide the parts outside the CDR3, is DAGVTQSPTHLIKTRGQQVTLRCSPISGHKSVSWYQQVLGQGPQFIFQYYEKEERGRGNFPDRFSARQFPNYSSELNVNALLLGDSALYLCASSWSGTSGNTIYFGEGSWLTVV.

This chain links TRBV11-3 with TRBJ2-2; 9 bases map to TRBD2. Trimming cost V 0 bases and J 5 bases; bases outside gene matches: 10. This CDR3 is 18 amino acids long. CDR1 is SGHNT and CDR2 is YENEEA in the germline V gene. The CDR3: CASSLEGGLADGTGELFF. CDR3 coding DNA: TGTGCCAGCAGCTTAGAGGGGGGACTAGCTGACGGGACCGGGGAGCTGTTTTTT.

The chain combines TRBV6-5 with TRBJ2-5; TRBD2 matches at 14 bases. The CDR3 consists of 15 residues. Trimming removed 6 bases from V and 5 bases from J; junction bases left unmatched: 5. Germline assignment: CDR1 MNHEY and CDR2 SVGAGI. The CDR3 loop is CASRPGLAGGETQYF. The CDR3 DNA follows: TGTGCCAGCAGACCTGGACTAGCGGGAGGCGAGACCCAGTACTTC.

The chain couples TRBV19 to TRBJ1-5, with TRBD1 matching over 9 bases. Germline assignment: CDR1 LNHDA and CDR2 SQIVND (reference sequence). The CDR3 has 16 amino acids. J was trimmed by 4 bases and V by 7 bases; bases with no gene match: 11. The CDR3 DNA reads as TGTGCCAGTAAATCACCGGACAGGGGCTTAAATCAGCCCCAGCATTTT. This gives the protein CASKSPDRGLNQPQHF.

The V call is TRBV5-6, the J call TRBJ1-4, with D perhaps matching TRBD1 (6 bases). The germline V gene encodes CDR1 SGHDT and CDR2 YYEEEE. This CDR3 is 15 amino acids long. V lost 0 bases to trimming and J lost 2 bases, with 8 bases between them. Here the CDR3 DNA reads TGTGCCAGCAGCTTGGTTCAGGGGACTAATGAAAAACTGTTTTTT. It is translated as CASSLVQGTNEKLFF.

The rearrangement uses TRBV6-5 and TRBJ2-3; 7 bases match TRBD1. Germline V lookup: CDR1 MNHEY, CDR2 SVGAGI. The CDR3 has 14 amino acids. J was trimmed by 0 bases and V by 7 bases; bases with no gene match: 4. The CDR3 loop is CASTPGQSTDTQYF. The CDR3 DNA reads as TGTGCCAGCACCCCGGGACAGAGCACAGATACGCAGTATTTT.

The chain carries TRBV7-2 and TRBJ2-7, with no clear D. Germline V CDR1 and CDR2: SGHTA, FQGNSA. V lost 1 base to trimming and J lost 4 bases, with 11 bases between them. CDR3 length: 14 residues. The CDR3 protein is CASSLGSNEYEQYF. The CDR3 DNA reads TGTGCCAGCAGCTTAGGATCAAATGAGTACGAGCAGTACTTC.

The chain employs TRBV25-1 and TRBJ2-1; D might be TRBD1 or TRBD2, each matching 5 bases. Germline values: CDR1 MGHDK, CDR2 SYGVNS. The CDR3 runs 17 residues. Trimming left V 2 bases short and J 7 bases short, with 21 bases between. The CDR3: CASSERWAGTQGNEQFF. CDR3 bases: TGTGCCAGCAGTGAAAGGTGGGCCGGGACCCAAGGGAATGAGCAGTTCTTC.

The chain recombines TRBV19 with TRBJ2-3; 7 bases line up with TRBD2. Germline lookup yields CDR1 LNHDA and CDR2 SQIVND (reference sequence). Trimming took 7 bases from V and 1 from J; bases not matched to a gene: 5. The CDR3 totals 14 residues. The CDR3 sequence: CASTGLDRTDTQYF. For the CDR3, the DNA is TGTGCCAGTACTGGACTAGATCGCACAGATACGCAGTATTTT.

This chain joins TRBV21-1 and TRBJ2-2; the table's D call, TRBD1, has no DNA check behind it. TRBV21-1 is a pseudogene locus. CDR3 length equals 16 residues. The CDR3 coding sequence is TGTGCCAGCAGCAATATCGGCCAGGGGAACACCGGGGAGCTGTTTTTT. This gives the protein CASSNIGQGNTGELFF.

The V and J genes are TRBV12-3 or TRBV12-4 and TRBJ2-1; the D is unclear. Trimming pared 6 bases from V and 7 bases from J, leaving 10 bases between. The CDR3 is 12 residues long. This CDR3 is CASRRPTNEQFF. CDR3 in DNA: TGTGCCAGCAGACGGCCCACTAATGAGCAGTTCTTC.

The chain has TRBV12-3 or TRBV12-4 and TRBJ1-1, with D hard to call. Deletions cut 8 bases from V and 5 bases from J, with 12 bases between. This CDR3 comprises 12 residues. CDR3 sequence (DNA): TGTGCCAGCCAGTCTGGGTTGACTGAAGCTTTCTTT. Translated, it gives CASQSGLTEAFF.

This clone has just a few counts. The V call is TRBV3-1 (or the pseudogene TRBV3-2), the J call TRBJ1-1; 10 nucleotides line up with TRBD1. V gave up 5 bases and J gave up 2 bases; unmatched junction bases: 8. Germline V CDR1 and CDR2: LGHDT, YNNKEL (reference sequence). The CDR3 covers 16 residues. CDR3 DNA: TGTGCCAGCAGCAACCGACAGGGGGCTGTAAACACTGAAGCTTTCTTT. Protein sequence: CASSNRQGAVNTEAFF.

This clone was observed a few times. CDR3 in amino acids: CASNRGSYEQYF. The CDR3 nucleotides read TGTGCCAGCAACAGGGGCTCCTACGAGCAGTACTTC. This chain uses TRBV5-5 with TRBJ2-7, with 7 nucleotides matching TRBD1. This CDR3 has 12 amino acids. Looked up from germline, CDR1 is SGHKS and CDR2 is YYEKEE (reference sequence). Trimming took 6 bases from V and 0 from J; bases not matched to a gene: 0.

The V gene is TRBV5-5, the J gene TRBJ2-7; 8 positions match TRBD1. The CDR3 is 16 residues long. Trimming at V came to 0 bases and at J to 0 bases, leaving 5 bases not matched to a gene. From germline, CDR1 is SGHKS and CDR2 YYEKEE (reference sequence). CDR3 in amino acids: CASSLEPGQVSYEQYF. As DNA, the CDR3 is TGTGCCAGCAGCTTGGAGCCGGGACAGGTCTCCTACGAGCAGTACTTC.

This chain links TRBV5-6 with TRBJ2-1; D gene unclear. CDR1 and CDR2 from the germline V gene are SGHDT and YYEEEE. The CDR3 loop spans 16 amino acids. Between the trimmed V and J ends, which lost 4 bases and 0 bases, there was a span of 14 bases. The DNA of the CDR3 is TGTGCCAGCAGCCCGCGTGGCTTCAACTCCTACAATGAGCAGTTCTTC. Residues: CASSPRGFNSYNEQFF.

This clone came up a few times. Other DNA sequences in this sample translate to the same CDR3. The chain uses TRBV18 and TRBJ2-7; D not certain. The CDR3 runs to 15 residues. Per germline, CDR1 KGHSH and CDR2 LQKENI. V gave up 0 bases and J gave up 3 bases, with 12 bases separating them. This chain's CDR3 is CASSPPGAVGYEQYF. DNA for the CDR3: TGTGCCAGCTCACCACCGGGTGCGGTAGGCTACGAGCAGTACTTC.

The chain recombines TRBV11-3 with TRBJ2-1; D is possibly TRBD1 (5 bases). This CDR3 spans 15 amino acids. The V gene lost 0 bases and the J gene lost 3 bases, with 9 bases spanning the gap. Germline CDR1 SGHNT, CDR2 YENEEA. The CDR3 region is CASSLDGRGYNEQFF. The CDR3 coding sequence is TGTGCCAGCAGCTTAGACGGTAGGGGCTACAATGAGCAGTTCTTC. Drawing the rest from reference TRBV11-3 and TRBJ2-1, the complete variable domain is EAGVVQSPRYKIIEKKQPVAFWCNPISGHNTLYWYLQNLGQGPELLIRYENEEAVDDSQLPKDRFSAERLKGVDSTLKIQPAELGDSAVYLCASSLDGRGYNEQFFGPGTRLTVL.

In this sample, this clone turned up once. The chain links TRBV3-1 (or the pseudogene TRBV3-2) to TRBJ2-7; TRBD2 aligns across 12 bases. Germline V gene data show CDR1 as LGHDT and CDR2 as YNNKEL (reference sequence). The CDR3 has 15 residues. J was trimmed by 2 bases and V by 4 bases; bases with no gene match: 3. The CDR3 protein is CASSLRLAGAYEQYF. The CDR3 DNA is TGTGCCAGCAGCCTACGACTAGCGGGAGCCTACGAGCAGTACTTC.

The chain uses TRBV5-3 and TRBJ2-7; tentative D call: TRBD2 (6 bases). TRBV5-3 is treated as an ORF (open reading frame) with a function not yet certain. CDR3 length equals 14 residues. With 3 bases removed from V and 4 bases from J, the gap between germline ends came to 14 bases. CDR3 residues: CARSSRDLAYEQYF. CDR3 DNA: TGTGCCAGAAGCTCGCGGGACTTGGCTTACGAGCAGTACTTC.

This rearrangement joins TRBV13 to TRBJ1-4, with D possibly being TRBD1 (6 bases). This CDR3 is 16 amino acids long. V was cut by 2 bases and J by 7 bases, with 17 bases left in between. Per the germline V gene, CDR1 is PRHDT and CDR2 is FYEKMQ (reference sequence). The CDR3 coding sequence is TGTGCCAGCAGCTTAAGTCCCCAGGGGCAGGGTGAAAAACTGTTTTTT. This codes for CASSLSPQGQGEKLFF.

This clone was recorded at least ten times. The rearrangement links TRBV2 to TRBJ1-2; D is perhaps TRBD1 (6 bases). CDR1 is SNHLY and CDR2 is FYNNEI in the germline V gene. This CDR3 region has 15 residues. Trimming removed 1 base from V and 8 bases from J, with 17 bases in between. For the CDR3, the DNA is TGTGCCAGCAGTGAAGAAGTTTCAGGGGCTGGCGGCTACACCTTC. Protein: CASSEEVSGAGGYTF.